This TCR beta chain came from a study of PD-L1 blockade in urothelial cancer. For the study at large: Analyses used blood from 3 weeks (second dose) and 6 weeks after treatment start.

Unmatched junction bases numbered 6, after V lost 5 bases and J lost 3 bases. The germline V gene encodes CDR1 MNHEY and CDR2 SVGAGI. This CDR3 spans 14 amino acids. This clone appeared many times. Other DNA sequences of this sample code for an identical CDR3. Specified time point: peripheral blood 6 weeks after treatment start. Profiling relied on immunoSEQ multiplex PCR, and the TCRdb table lists in-frame clones only, not all of them. The sample consists of about 91,000 clones, around four fifths of them appearing once. J is TRBJ2-7 and V is TRBV6-5, with 8 bases fitting TRBD1. This TCR was sampled from a man aged 65-85 years with urothelial cancer. The specimen was PBMCs, collected around atezolizumab (anti-PD-L1) treatment. The CDR3 reads CASSPGQGRYEQYF. As DNA, the CDR3 is TGTGCCAGCAGTCCCGGACAGGGACGCTACGAGCAGTACTTC.